These 18 T cell receptor beta chains came from one sample sequenced in a study of early T cells in non-severe SARS-CoV-2 infection. Each CDR3 protein is one row after TCRdb ran MiXCR on the 5' RACE reads. Here the sample spans tens of thousands of distinct CDR3 sequences, around 15% being singletons. The sequencing sample was made of whole blood. The source of these receptors is an adult who was a healthcare worker with PCR-confirmed SARS-CoV-2 infection or an uninfected control (not recorded which).

This clonotype was counted at least ten times. The rearrangement joins TRBV7-3 to TRBJ2-1, with 9 bases matching TRBD1. CDR3 length: 14 amino acids. Per the germline V gene, CDR1 is SGHTA and CDR2 is FQGTGA. J was trimmed by 8 bases and V by 5 bases; bases with no gene match: 7. For the CDR3, the DNA is TGTGCCAGCAGCCTAGGGGGGACAGGGCATGAGCAGTTCTTC. Translation gives CASSLGGTGHEQFF.

The J gene is TRBJ2-7, the V gene TRBV5-1, with unresolved D. Germline CDR1 reads SGHRS; CDR2 reads YFSETQ. Trimming pared 4 bases from V and 0 bases from J, leaving 11 bases between. The length of the CDR3 is 14 residues. CDR3: CASSKDASSYEQYF. CDR3 nucleotides: TGCGCCAGCAGCAAGGACGCGAGCTCCTACGAGCAGTACTTC.

The gene calls are TRBV6-5 and TRBJ2-1, with a weak D call TRBD2 (5 bases). With 6 bases removed from V and 5 bases from J, the gap between germline ends came to 14 bases. From germline, CDR1 is MNHEY and CDR2 SVGAGI. This CDR3 contains 14 residues. For the CDR3, the DNA is TGTGCCAGCAGGAGGGCGGTACTAGACAATGAGCAGTTCTTC. It codes for CASRRAVLDNEQFF.

There are many counts of this clonotype. The chain employs TRBV11-2 and TRBJ2-1; D is ambiguous. The CDR3 has 14 amino acids. Germline lookup yields CDR1 SGHAT and CDR2 FQNNGV. The V end lost 5 bases, the J end lost 2 bases, and 10 bases lay between the germline ends. The DNA for the CDR3 is TGTGCCAGCAGCCCCCGGCGCACCTACAATGAGCAGTTCTTC. It codes for CASSPRRTYNEQFF.

This clonotype was detected a few times. This chain joins TRBV28 and TRBJ2-1, with TRBD1 matching over 8 bases. The V and J ends lost 6 bases and 4 bases, in that order; junction bases with no gene match: 8. Germline-derived CDR1 and CDR2 are MDHEN and SYDVKM. The CDR3 length is 15 residues. The CDR3 spells CASRLGQGAYNEQFF. In DNA form, the CDR3 reads TGTGCCAGCAGATTGGGGCAGGGGGCTTACAATGAGCAGTTCTTC.

This clonotype was found many times. The chain links TRBV24-1 to TRBJ1-6; D unclear. Germline CDR1 is KGHDR and CDR2 is SFDVKD. The CDR3 contains 12 residues. Trimming removed 4 bases from V and 7 bases from J, with 4 bases in between. The DNA for the CDR3 is TGTGCCACCAGTGACGGCAATTCACCCCTCCACTTT. Translating gives CATSDGNSPLHF.

This clonotype has only a few counts. This chain connects TRBV20-1 to TRBJ1-6; D is perhaps TRBD1 (6 bases). The V end lost 4 bases, the J end lost 6 bases, and 16 bases lay between the germline ends. The V gene's germline CDR1 is DFQATT and CDR2 SNEGSKA (reference sequence). The CDR3 is 15 residues long. The CDR3 sequence is CSAKPEGVFNSPLHF. CDR3 bases: TGCAGTGCTAAGCCTGAGGGGGTTTTTAATTCACCCCTCCACTTT.

This rearrangement joins TRBV18 to TRBJ2-5; no firm D call. The CDR3 totals 13 residues. The germline gives CDR1 KGHSH, CDR2 LQKENI. V was cut by 3 bases and J by 4 bases, with 9 bases left in between. The CDR3: CASSPRQTETQYF. Written as DNA, the CDR3 is TGTGCCAGCTCACCCAGGCAGACAGAGACCCAGTACTTC.

This clonotype was recorded a few times. V gene TRBV5-4 combines with J gene TRBJ2-1; 10 positions match TRBD1. The CDR3 runs 12 residues. V trimming: 3 bases; J trimming: 15 bases; junction bases outside the gene matches: 6. Germline V gene data show CDR1 as SGHNT and CDR2 as YYREEE (reference sequence). CDR3 residues: CASSWGQGRMFF. In DNA form, the CDR3 reads TGTGCCAGCAGCTGGGGACAGGGGAGGATGTTCTTC.

The chain uses TRBV6-5 and TRBJ2-7; the D gene is possibly TRBD1 (5 bases). V gave up 4 bases and J gave up 3 bases, with 19 bases separating them. CDR3 length equals 16 residues. The germline CDR1 and CDR2 sequences are MNHEY and SVGAGI. The CDR3 sequence is CASSSLPAGHLYEQYF. The CDR3 nucleotides are TGTGCCAGCAGTTCTCTCCCAGCCGGACACCTCTACGAGCAGTACTTC.

This clonotype was seen more than once but under ten times. V is TRBV24-1 and J is TRBJ2-2; D call uncertain. The CDR3 totals 15 residues. Trimming stripped 0 bases from V and 1 base from J, with 5 bases between. Germline loops: CDR1 KGHDR, CDR2 SFDVKD. The CDR3 loop is CATSDLYGNTGELFF. CDR3 nucleotide sequence: TGTGCCACCAGTGATTTGTACGGGAACACCGGGGAGCTGTTTTTT.

The chain has TRBV7-9 and TRBJ1-1; the D is unclear. CDR1 is SEHNR and CDR2 is FQNEAQ in the germline V gene (reference sequence). Between the trimmed V and J ends, which lost 5 bases and 11 bases, there was a span of 12 bases. The CDR3 consists of 11 residues. The chain's CDR3 is CASSPTVGAFF. The CDR3 DNA reads as TGTGCCAGCAGCCCCACCGTAGGGGCTTTCTTT.

This clonotype was counted many times. This rearrangement joins TRBV7-6 to TRBJ2-1, with 10 nucleotides matching TRBD2. CDR1 and CDR2 (germline): SGHVS, FNYEAQ. The J segment lost 0 bases and the V segment lost 5 bases, leaving 10 bases of the junction unmatched. The CDR3 length is 18 residues. DNA for the CDR3: TGTGCCAGCAGCCCCAAGAGCGGGGGGGCGCCCTCCTACAATGAGCAGTTCTTC. It encodes CASSPKSGGAPSYNEQFF.

There are many counts of this clonotype. This chain uses TRBV3-1 with TRBJ2-2; no definite D call. The CDR3 sequence is 14 residues long. V lost 3 bases, J lost 1 base, and 6 bases lay in between. The V gene's germline CDR1 is LGHDT and CDR2 YNNKEL (reference sequence). CDR3 loop: CASSQSVNTGELFF. In DNA, the CDR3 is TGTGCCAGCAGCCAGTCCGTGAACACCGGGGAGCTGTTTTTT.

The chain links TRBV5-4 to TRBJ2-5; TRBD1 matches at 8 bases. The V and J ends lost 3 bases and 4 bases, in that order; junction bases with no gene match: 8. The CDR3 is 15 residues long. Per germline, CDR1 SGHNT and CDR2 YYREEE (reference sequence). CDR3 coding DNA: TGTGCCAGCAGCTCCCGGGACAGGAGCAGAGAGACCCAGTACTTC. This sequence encodes CASSSRDRSRETQYF.

This clonotype was seen ten or more times. The chain joins TRBV5-6 to TRBJ1-1; TRBD1 matches at 12 bases. The V segment lost 2 bases and the J segment 5 bases; nucleotides outside the gene matches: 7. This CDR3 region has 16 residues. The germline V gene encodes CDR1 SGHDT and CDR2 YYEEEE. The chain's CDR3 is CASSFGTGGAWTEAFF. CDR3 DNA: TGTGCCAGCAGCTTTGGGACAGGGGGCGCTTGGACTGAAGCTTTCTTT.

At least ten counts were recorded for this clonotype. The chain uses TRBV12-3 or TRBV12-4 and TRBJ2-7; 10 positions agree with TRBD1. The CDR3 spans 14 residues. J gave up 6 bases and V 6 bases, and 8 bases lay outside the gene matches. CDR3 coding DNA: TGTGCCAGCAGGATTGGGACAGGGGTGGCCGAGCAGTACTTC. It is translated as CASRIGTGVAEQYF.

This clonotype was observed many times. The J gene is TRBJ1-2, the V gene TRBV6-6; a possible D gene is TRBD1 (5 bases). This CDR3 has 16 amino acids. V lost 0 bases to trimming and J lost 2 bases, with 13 bases between them. Germline CDR1 is MNHNY and CDR2 is SVGAGI (reference sequence). DNA of the CDR3: TGTGCCAGCAGTTACTCCCCAGCCGACAGAAACTATGGCTACACCTTC. Its protein is CASSYSPADRNYGYTF.